The 17 T cell receptor beta chains below come from one sample, sequenced in a study of CD8 T cells in ankylosing spondylitis. TCRdb re-derived calls from the 5' RACE reads in MiXCR, one entry per CDR3 protein. Here the sample spans some 150,000 distinct CDR3 sequences, about 42% being singletons. Sequencing used synovial fluid, either unsorted or a sorted T cell fraction (not recorded which). These receptors came from a male donor with ankylosing spondylitis.

This clonotype showed up just a few times. The chain is built from TRBV6-2 or TRBV6-3 and TRBJ2-2; D not certain. CDR1 is MNHEY, CDR2 SVGEGT, per germline. The CDR3 has 16 residues. V was shortened by 0 bases and J by 3 bases, with 11 bases between the two germline ends. The CDR3 reads CASSYSSPEDTGELFF. In DNA, the CDR3 is TGTGCCAGCAGTTACTCAAGCCCAGAGGACACCGGGGAGCTGTTTTTT.

This clonotype appeared once. The chain uses TRBV29-1 and TRBJ2-5, with TRBD2 matching over 10 bases. V was pared by 6 bases and J by 5 bases, with 12 bases of the junction left unmatched. The germline CDR1 and CDR2 sequences are SQVTM and ANQGSEA. The CDR3 covers 15 residues. The CDR3 sequence: CSVKGEREGQETQYF. DNA of the CDR3: TGCAGCGTAAAAGGGGAGCGGGAGGGCCAGGAGACCCAGTACTTC.

The genes are TRBV4-3 and TRBJ2-7; D may match TRBD1 or TRBD2 (5 bases each). The germline V gene has CDR1 LGHNA and CDR2 YSLEER. The CDR3 totals 15 residues. Trimming removed 0 bases from V and 6 bases from J, with 15 bases in between. CDR3 amino acids: CASSQDRDLLVEQYF. The CDR3 nucleotides are TGCGCCAGCAGCCAAGATCGGGACCTCCTTGTCGAGCAGTACTTC.

This clonotype has ten or more counts. This chain connects TRBV6-7 to TRBJ1-2; maybe TRBD1 (6 bases). TRBV6-7 is reported as an ORF; its role is uncertain. The V end lost 11 bases, the J end lost 0 bases, and 16 bases lay between the germline ends. This CDR3 is 14 amino acids long. The CDR3 bases are TGTGCCGGAGGGGGGAGAGGTCCTAACTATGGCTACACCTTC. Translated: CAGGGRGPNYGYTF.

In its sample, this clonotype was seen a few times. This chain links TRBV5-1 with TRBJ2-7; unclear D gene. V was trimmed by 0 bases and J by 2 bases, leaving 6 bases between them. The germline V gene has CDR1 SGHRS and CDR2 YFSETQ. CDR3 size: 13 residues. DNA of the CDR3: TGCGCCAGCAGCTTGGTGGGTACCTACGAGCAGTACTTC. It yields the protein CASSLVGTYEQYF.

This clonotype was seen more than once but under ten times. The genes are TRBV7-4 and TRBJ1-5; possible D gene TRBD1, 5 bases. This CDR3 spans 19 amino acids. CDR1 SGHVT and CDR2 SQSDAQ come from the germline V gene. Trimming left V 4 bases short and J 0 bases short, with 22 bases between. CDR3 amino acids: CASSSPQGPRTYSNQPQHF. CDR3 nucleotides: TGTGCCAGCAGCTCGCCCCAGGGCCCACGGACTTATAGCAATCAGCCCCAGCATTTT.

This clonotype was detected only a few times. The gene calls are TRBV11-2 and TRBJ1-1; D possibly corresponds to TRBD1 (6 bases). Trimming removed 0 bases at V and 4 bases at J, with 21 bases between. Germline V gene sequence: CDR1 SGHAT, CDR2 FQNNGV. The CDR3 contains 18 residues. CDR3 protein: CASSLEGTTHRATTEAFF. CDR3 sequence (DNA): TGTGCCAGCAGCTTAGAAGGGACAACCCACCGTGCCACCACTGAAGCTTTCTTT.

This clonotype was counted once. This chain connects TRBV5-1 to TRBJ1-1, with TRBD1 matching 12 bases. The CDR3 is 16 amino acids. The ends lost 4 bases at V and 5 bases at J; junction bases unmatched: 9. The V gene's germline CDR1 is SGHRS and CDR2 YFSETQ. The CDR3 region is CASSPTGTGGRTEAFF. The CDR3 DNA is TGCGCCAGCAGCCCTACTGGGACAGGGGGCAGGACTGAAGCTTTCTTT.

This clonotype has just a few counts. V is TRBV12-3 or TRBV12-4 and J is TRBJ1-6, with TRBD1 identical over 9 bases. V lost 6 bases, J lost 7 bases, and 7 bases stayed unmatched. The CDR3 covers 15 residues. DNA of the CDR3: TGTGCCAGCAGAGACCGGGACAGGGCAAATTCACCCCTCCACTTT. This translates into CASRDRDRANSPLHF.

This clonotype came up many times. The genes are TRBV19 and TRBJ1-5; D is unresolved. Between the trimmed V and J ends, which lost 5 bases and 3 bases, there was a span of 11 bases. This CDR3 is built from 14 residues. CDR1 and CDR2 from the germline V gene are LNHDA and SQIVND (reference sequence). The CDR3 loop is CASSHGILNQPQHF. The CDR3 region has the DNA TGTGCCAGTAGTCACGGGATTCTCAATCAGCCCCAGCATTTT.

This rearrangement joins TRBV12-3 or TRBV12-4 to TRBJ2-1, with 9 bases identical to TRBD1. The CDR3 is 24 residues long. The ends lost 2 bases at V and 5 bases at J; junction bases unmatched: 31. CDR3 coding DNA: TGTGCCAGCAGTTTACCGCCTCCGGGACAGGGTTTCGTCTCCGGGGCGGGAGACCACAATGAGCAGTTCTTC. It encodes CASSLPPPGQGFVSGAGDHNEQFF.

The J gene is TRBJ2-1, the V gene TRBV11-1; a possible D gene is TRBD2 (7 bases). The CDR3 covers 18 residues. V lost 6 bases to trimming and J lost 0 bases, with 21 bases between them. The germline CDR1 and CDR2 sequences are SGHAT and FQDESV (reference sequence). CDR3 protein: CASSPRGGERSSYNEQFF. The CDR3 DNA sequence: TGTGCCAGCAGTCCCCGAGGGGGGGAAAGGAGCTCCTACAATGAGCAGTTCTTC.

This clonotype was seen a handful of times. This rearrangement joins TRBV20-1 to TRBJ1-6; 7 bases line up with TRBD1. This CDR3 has 14 amino acids. From germline, CDR1 is DFQATT and CDR2 SNEGSKA (reference sequence). The CDR3 spells CSVCVSGGRSPLHF. The CDR3 region has the DNA TGCAGCGTATGCGTTTCAGGGGGTCGGTCACCCCTCCACTTT.

This clonotype showed up many times. The V and J genes are TRBV6-4 and TRBJ2-3; 8 bases are shared with TRBD1. CDR1 MRHNA and CDR2 SNTAGT come from the germline V gene. V was pared by 5 bases and J by 5 bases, with 6 bases of the junction left unmatched. This CDR3 contains 14 residues. The CDR3 here is CASSKQGAEDTQYF. In nucleotides, the CDR3 is TGTGCCAGCAGTAAGCAGGGGGCTGAAGATACGCAGTATTTT.

V gene TRBV7-6 combines with J gene TRBJ2-2; D assignment may be TRBD1 or TRBD2 (5 bases each). The length of the CDR3 is 20 residues. The V end lost 5 bases, the J end lost 0 bases, and 25 bases lay between the germline ends. Germline V gene data show CDR1 as SGHVS and CDR2 as FNYEAQ. This CDR3 is CASSPIPTGLTRTNTGELFF. The CDR3 coding sequence is TGTGCCAGCAGCCCTATCCCCACAGGACTCACACGTACGAACACCGGGGAGCTGTTTTTT. Drawing the rest from reference TRBV7-6 and TRBJ2-2, the complete variable domain is GAGVSQSPRYKVTKRGQDVALRCDPISGHVSLYWYRQALGQGPEFLTYFNYEAQQDKSGLPNDRFSAERPEGSISTLTIQRTEQRDSAMYRCASSPIPTGLTRTNTGELFFGEGSRLTVL.

With respect to this clonotype: The junction departs from the called germline gene at one end, perhaps through a read error. The gene calls are TRBV27 and TRBJ2-3, with D perhaps matching TRBD1 or TRBD2 (5 bases each). Germline V gene lookup returns CDR1 MNHEY and CDR2 SMNVEV (reference sequence). The CDR3 runs 14 residues. The CDR3 sequence is CASSPPGSWTEDTF. CDR3 DNA sequence: TGTGCCAGCAGCCCACCAGGGTCTTGGACTGAAGATACTTTT.

This clonotype was counted a few times. The rearrangement uses TRBV6-4 and TRBJ2-3; perhaps D is TRBD1 or TRBD2 (6 bases each). CDR1 and CDR2 from the germline V gene are MRHNA and SNTAGT. CDR3 length: 15 residues. V lost 0 bases, J lost 2 bases, and 9 bases lay in between. Here the CDR3 reads CASSDSRGATDTQYF. The DNA for the CDR3 is TGTGCCAGCAGTGACTCGAGGGGGGCCACAGATACGCAGTATTTT.